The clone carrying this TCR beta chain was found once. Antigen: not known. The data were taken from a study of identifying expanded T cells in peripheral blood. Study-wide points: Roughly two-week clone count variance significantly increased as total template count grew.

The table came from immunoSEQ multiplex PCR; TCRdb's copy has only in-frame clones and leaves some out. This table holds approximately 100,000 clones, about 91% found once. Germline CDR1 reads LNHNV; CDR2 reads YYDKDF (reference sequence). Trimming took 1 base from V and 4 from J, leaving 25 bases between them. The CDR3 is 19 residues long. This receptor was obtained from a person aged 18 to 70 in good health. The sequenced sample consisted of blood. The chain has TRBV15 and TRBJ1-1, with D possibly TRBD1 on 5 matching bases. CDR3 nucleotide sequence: TGTGCCACCAGCAGAGGGATCTCCGCATCCGCAGGGAGGGGCACTGAAGCTTTCTTT. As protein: CATSRGISASAGRGTEAFF.